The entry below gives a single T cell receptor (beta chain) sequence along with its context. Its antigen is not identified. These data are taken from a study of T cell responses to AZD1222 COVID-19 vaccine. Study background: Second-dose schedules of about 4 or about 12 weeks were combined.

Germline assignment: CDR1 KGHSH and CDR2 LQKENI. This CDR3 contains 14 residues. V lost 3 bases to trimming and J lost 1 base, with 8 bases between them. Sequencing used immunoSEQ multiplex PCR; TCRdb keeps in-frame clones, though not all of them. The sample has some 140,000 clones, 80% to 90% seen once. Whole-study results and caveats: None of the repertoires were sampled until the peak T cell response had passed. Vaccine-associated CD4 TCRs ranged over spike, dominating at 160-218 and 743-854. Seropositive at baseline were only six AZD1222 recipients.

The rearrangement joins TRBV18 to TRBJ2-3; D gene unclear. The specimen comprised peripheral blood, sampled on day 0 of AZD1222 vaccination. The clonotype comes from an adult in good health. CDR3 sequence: CASSPTRGTDTQYF. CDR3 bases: TGTGCCAGCTCACCGACCCGGGGCACAGATACGCAGTATTTT.